These 5 T cell receptor beta chains originate from one sample sequenced in a study of technical replicates of blood from several donors. The table came from immunoSEQ multiplex PCR; TCRdb's copy has only in-frame clones and leaves some out. Of 60,000 to 85,000 clones in the sample, around 94% were seen once. What was sequenced was T cells isolated from PBMCs. All receptors derive from a human donor in good health.

The gene calls are TRBV4-1 and TRBJ2-1; D gene unclear. The germline V gene has CDR1 MGHRA and CDR2 YSYEKL. The V gene lost 5 bases and the J gene lost 4 bases, with 9 bases spanning the gap. This CDR3 has 13 amino acids. The CDR3 is CASSITFYNEQFF. The CDR3 region has the DNA TGCGCCAGCAGCATCACTTTTTACAATGAGCAGTTCTTC.

This clone was observed a single time. The chain recombines TRBV5-1 with TRBJ2-2; 7 bases are a match to TRBD2. This CDR3 comprises 16 residues. The trim removed 3 bases at V and 3 bases at J, leaving 8 bases unmatched. Germline CDR1 reads SGHRS; CDR2 reads YFSETQ. The CDR3, as DNA: TGCGCCAGCAGCTCCTCTAGCGGTACTTACACCGGGGAGCTGTTTTTT. It is translated as CASSSSSGTYTGELFF.

This clone was detected only once. This chain joins TRBV21-1 and TRBJ2-5; the D call TRBD2 from the table was never checked on the DNA. TRBV21-1 is designated a pseudogene. This CDR3 region has 13 residues. In DNA, the CDR3 is TGTGCCAGCATCGGAAGACTAGTTGAGACCCAGTACTTC. It specifies CASIGRLVETQYF.

This sequence joins TRBV5-4 and TRBJ2-7; 9 nucleotides match TRBD1. Per the germline V gene, CDR1 is SGHNT and CDR2 is YYREEE (reference sequence). The J segment lost 6 bases and the V segment lost 1 base, leaving 2 bases of the junction unmatched. The CDR3 runs 13 residues. CDR3 DNA sequence: TGTGCCAGCAGCTTGTACAGGGGGCGCGAGCAGTACTTC. Its protein is CASSLYRGREQYF.

The rearrangement links TRBV10-2 to TRBJ2-7; TRBD2 aligns across 9 bases. CDR1 and CDR2 from the germline V gene are WSHSY and SAAADI. Trimming cost V 7 bases and J 0 bases; bases outside gene matches: 7. CDR3 length: 15 residues. The CDR3 here is CASMGGREGSYEQYF. The CDR3 DNA sequence: TGCGCCAGCATGGGAGGGCGGGAGGGCTCCTACGAGCAGTACTTC.